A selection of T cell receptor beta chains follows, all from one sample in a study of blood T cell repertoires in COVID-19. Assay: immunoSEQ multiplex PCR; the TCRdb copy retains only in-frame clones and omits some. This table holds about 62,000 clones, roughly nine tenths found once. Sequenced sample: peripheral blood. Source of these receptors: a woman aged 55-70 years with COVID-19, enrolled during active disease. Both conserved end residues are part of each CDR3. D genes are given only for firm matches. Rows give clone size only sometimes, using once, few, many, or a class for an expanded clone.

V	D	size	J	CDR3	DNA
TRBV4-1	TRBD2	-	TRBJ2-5	CASSQGTSDISGETQYF	TGCGCCAGCAGCCAAGGGACTAGCGATATCTCAGGAGAGACCCAGTACTTC
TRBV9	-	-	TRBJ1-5	CASSASGAGGNQPQHF	TGTGCCAGCAGCGCGTCAGGGGCGGGTGGCAATCAGCCCCAGCATTTT
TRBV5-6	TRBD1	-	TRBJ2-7	CASSLTGATPYEQYF	TGTGCCAGCAGCCTCACAGGGGCGACCCCCTACGAGCAGTACTTC
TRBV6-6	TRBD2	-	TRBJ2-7	CASSRPGTSGVTYEQYF	TGTGCCAGCAGTCGTCCCGGGACTAGCGGGGTAACCTACGAGCAGTACTTC
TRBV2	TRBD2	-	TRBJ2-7	CASSRLAGGPEQYF	TGTGCCAGCAGTAGACTAGCGGGAGGCCCCGAGCAGTACTTC
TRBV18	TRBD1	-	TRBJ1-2	CASSLTGTDYGYTF	TGTGCCAGCTCACTGACCGGGACAGATTATGGCTACACCTTC
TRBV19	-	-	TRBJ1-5	CATKTQGGSNQPQHF	TGTGCCACGAAGACCCAGGGAGGTAGCAATCAGCCCCAGCATTTT
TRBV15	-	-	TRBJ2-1	CATADGQRDNEQFF	TGTGCCACCGCCGACGGGCAGAGGGACAATGAGCAGTTCTTC
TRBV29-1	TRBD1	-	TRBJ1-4	CSAFGQGGTNEKLFF	TGCAGCGCCTTCGGACAGGGGGGGACTAATGAAAAACTGTTTTTT
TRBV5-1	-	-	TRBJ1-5	CASSLQGSSNQPQHF	TGCGCCAGCAGCCTACAGGGTAGTAGCAATCAGCCCCAGCATTTT
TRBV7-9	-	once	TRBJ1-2	CASSPDRTYGYTF	TGTGCCAGCAGCCCAGACAGGACTTATGGCTACACCTTC